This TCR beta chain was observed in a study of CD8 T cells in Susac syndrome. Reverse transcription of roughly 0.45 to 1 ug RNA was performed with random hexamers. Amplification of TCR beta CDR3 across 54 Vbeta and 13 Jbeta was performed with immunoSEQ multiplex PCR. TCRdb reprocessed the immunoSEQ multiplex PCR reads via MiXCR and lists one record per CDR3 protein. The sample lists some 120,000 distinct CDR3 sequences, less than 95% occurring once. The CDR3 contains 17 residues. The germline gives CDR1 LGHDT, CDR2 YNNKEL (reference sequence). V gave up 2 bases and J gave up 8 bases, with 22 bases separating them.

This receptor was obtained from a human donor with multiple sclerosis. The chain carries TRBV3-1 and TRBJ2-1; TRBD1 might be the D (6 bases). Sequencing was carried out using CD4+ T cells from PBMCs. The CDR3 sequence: CASSQLRQARAIHEQFF. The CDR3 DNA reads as TGTGCCAGCAGCCAACTCCGACAGGCGCGGGCGATCCATGAGCAGTTCTTC.